This T cell receptor (beta chain) was documented in a study of shared clonotypes between healthy human individuals. Sorted subsets were amplified in replicate PCRs using approximately 0.2 ug DNA, about 30,000 T cell genomes. Sequenced by immunoSEQ multiplex PCR; TCRdb stores in-frame clones only, minus some. The data show millions of clones, about 95% seen once. The CDR3 has 16 amino acids. CDR1 and CDR2 from the germline V gene are MDHEN and SYDVKM. The V gene lost 7 bases and the J gene lost 4 bases, with 22 bases spanning the gap. The naive CD8 fraction comprised CD45RO-negative cells positively selected for CCR7 and excluded terminally differentiated effector memory CD45RA+ cells.

The sequence was obtained from a man aged 18 to 29 in good health. Sequencing input: naive CD8+ T cells sorted from blood. The rearrangement uses TRBV28 and TRBJ1-2; possible D gene TRBD1, 6 bases. The CDR3 sequence is CASNRPVEDSFYGYTF. As DNA, the CDR3 is TGTGCCAGCAACAGACCTGTCGAGGACAGCTTCTATGGCTACACCTTC.